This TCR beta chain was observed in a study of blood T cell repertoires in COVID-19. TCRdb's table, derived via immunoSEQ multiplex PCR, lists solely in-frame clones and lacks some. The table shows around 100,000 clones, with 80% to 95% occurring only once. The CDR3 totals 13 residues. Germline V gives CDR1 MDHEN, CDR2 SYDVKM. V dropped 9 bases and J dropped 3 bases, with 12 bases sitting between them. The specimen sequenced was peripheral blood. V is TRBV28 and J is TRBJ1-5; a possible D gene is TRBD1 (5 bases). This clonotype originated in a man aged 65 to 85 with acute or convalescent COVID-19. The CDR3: CASCPGLNQPQHF. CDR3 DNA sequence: TGTGCCAGTTGCCCGGGACTCAATCAGCCCCAGCATTTT.